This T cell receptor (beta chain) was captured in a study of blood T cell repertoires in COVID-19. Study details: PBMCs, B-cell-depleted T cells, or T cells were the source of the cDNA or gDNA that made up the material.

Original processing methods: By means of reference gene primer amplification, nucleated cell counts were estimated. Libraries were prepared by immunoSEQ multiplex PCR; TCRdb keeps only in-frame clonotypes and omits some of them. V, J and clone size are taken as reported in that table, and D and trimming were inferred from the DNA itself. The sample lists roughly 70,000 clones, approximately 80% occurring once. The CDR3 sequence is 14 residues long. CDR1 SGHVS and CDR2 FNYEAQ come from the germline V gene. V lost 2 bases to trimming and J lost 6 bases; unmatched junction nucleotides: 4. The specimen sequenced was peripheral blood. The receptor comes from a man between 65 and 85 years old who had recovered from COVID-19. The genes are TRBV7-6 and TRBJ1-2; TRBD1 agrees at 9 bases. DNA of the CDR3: TGTGCCAGCAGCTTATCCCGGGACAGGGATGGCTACACCTTC. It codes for CASSLSRDRDGYTF.